Listed here are 18 T cell receptor beta chains from one sample, sequenced in a study of cytomegalovirus exposure and HLA in healthy donors. PCR was performed using 60 Vbeta and 13 Jbeta primers. Assay: immunoSEQ multiplex PCR; the TCRdb copy retains only in-frame clones and omits some. This sample lists under 200,000 clones; its ten largest clones have 6.5%. The specimen sequenced was PBMCs. The receptors were sampled from a man younger than 40 in good health and CMV-seronegative.

The chain couples TRBV5-8 to TRBJ1-5; TRBD1 might be the D (5 bases). CDR1 is SGHTS, CDR2 YDEGEE, per germline. V was cut by 1 base and J by 0 bases, with 8 bases left in between. This CDR3 region has 15 residues. DNA of the CDR3: TGTGCCAGCAGCTTGTCAGGGTATAGCAATCAGCCCCAGCATTTT. It yields the protein CASSLSGYSNQPQHF.

Regarding this clone: The same CDR3 arises from other DNA sequences in this sample as well. V is TRBV18 and J is TRBJ2-5, with D possibly being TRBD2 (5 bases). The germline V gene has CDR1 KGHSH and CDR2 LQKENI. Trimming removed 3 bases from V and 5 bases from J, with 7 bases in between. The CDR3 sequence is 12 residues long. CDR3 sequence reads: CASSPGGETQYF. Written as DNA, the CDR3 is TGTGCCAGCTCACCGGGCGGGGAGACCCAGTACTTC. Full variable domain (outside the CDR3, taken from reference TRBV18 and TRBJ2-5): NAGVMQNPRHLVRRRGQEARLRCSPMKGHSHVYWYRQLPEEGLKFMVYLQKENIIDESGMPKERFSAEFPKEGPSILRIQQVVRGDSAAYFCASSPGGETQYFGPGTRLLVL.

The V call is TRBV6-5, the J call TRBJ2-7, with 7 bases matching TRBD2. V lost 1 base and J lost 5; bases outside the gene matches: 8. The CDR3 runs to 15 residues. The germline CDR1 and CDR2 sequences are MNHEY and SVGAGI. The chain's CDR3 is CASSYWAGANHEQYF. The CDR3 bases are TGTGCCAGCAGTTACTGGGCGGGAGCCAACCACGAGCAGTACTTC.

The gene calls are TRBV29-1 and TRBJ2-7; D is perhaps TRBD1 (6 bases). The germline V and J ends were trimmed by 5 bases and 3 bases, with 23 bases remaining between them. This CDR3 spans 16 amino acids. Germline CDR1 and CDR2: SQVTM and ANQGSEA. The CDR3 spells CSVRKGRQDFGYEQYF. DNA of the CDR3: TGCAGCGTTAGAAAAGGGCGACAGGATTTCGGCTACGAGCAGTACTTC.

The V call is TRBV18, the J call TRBJ1-1; the D is unclear. The ends were cut back, 0 bases at V and 6 bases at J, with 20 bases in the middle. The CDR3 totals 17 residues. Germline CDR1 is KGHSH and CDR2 is LQKENI. CDR3: CASSPPSSGSQWAEAFF. Written as DNA, the CDR3 is TGTGCCAGCTCACCACCCTCATCGGGATCGCAATGGGCTGAAGCTTTCTTT.

The chain recombines TRBV27 with TRBJ1-1, with no clear D. Trimming took 2 bases from V and 4 from J, leaving 8 bases between them. CDR1 MNHEY and CDR2 SMNVEV come from the germline V gene (reference sequence). This CDR3 region has 13 residues. CDR3 amino acids: CASSLRESTEAFF. The CDR3 coding sequence is TGTGCCAGCAGTTTACGGGAGAGCACTGAAGCTTTCTTT.

The V call is TRBV7-8, the J call TRBJ2-3; tentatively, D is TRBD2 (6 bases). Looked up from germline, CDR1 is SGHVS and CDR2 is FQNEAQ. The CDR3 has 17 amino acids. V was shortened by 5 bases and J by 2 bases, with 20 bases between the two germline ends. The CDR3 loop reads CASSPFPARGLTDTQYF. The CDR3, as DNA: TGTGCCAGCAGCCCGTTCCCGGCCCGGGGACTCACAGATACGCAGTATTTT.

For this clone: Distinct nucleotide sequences in the sample also encode this CDR3. The chain uses TRBV4-3 and TRBJ2-6; D gene uncertain. CDR1 and CDR2 from the germline V gene are LGHNA and YSLEER. The V gene lost 2 bases and the J gene lost 4 bases, with 6 bases spanning the gap. The CDR3 consists of 14 residues. The CDR3 region is CASSQSLGANVLTF. The CDR3 coding sequence is TGCGCCAGCAGCCAATCTTTGGGGGCCAACGTCCTGACTTTC.

This chain connects TRBV7-9 to TRBJ2-7, with D uncertain. The V end lost 5 bases, the J end lost 7 bases, and 9 bases lay between the germline ends. The length of the CDR3 is 11 residues. CDR1 is SEHNR and CDR2 is FQNEAQ in the germline V gene (reference sequence). The CDR3 DNA reads as TGTGCCAGCAGCCCCAGCGAAGAGCAGTACTTC. This codes for CASSPSEEQYF.

The chain recombines TRBV7-6 with TRBJ1-5, with a weak D call TRBD1 (6 bases). The CDR3 spans 15 residues. V gave up 7 bases and J gave up 3 bases, with 16 bases separating them. Germline V gene sequence: CDR1 SGHVS, CDR2 FNYEAQ. The CDR3 DNA is TGTGCCAGCACCCAAGCGGCAGGGGCCAATCAGCCCCAGCATTTT. Translation: CASTQAAGANQPQHF.

The chain recombines TRBV20-1 with TRBJ1-3; D is perhaps TRBD1 (5 bases). From germline, CDR1 is DFQATT and CDR2 SNEGSKA (reference sequence). Trimming stripped 5 bases from V and 8 bases from J, with 10 bases between. There are 11 residues in the CDR3. The CDR3 is CSARTLDTIYF. Written as DNA, the CDR3 is TGCAGTGCTCGGACATTAGACACCATATATTTT.

J is TRBJ1-1 and V is TRBV6-6, with D tentatively TRBD1 (5 bases). This CDR3 has 13 amino acids. V was cut by 5 bases and J by 5 bases, with 12 bases left in between. CDR1 is MNHNY and CDR2 is SVGAGI in the germline V gene (reference sequence). The CDR3 bases are TGTGCCAGCAGTCGGGGGACGTTTACTGAAGCTTTCTTT. This codes for CASSRGTFTEAFF.

The rearrangement joins TRBV10-1 to TRBJ1-5; the D is unclear. CDR1 WNHNN and CDR2 SYGVQD come from the germline V gene (reference sequence). Trimming took off 0 bases at V and 6 bases at J, with 6 bases between the two ends. This CDR3 is 13 amino acids long. In nucleotides, the CDR3 is TGCGCCAGCAGTGAGTCACAAACTCAGCCCCAGCATTTT. Translation: CASSESQTQPQHF.

The chain recombines TRBV9 with TRBJ2-1, with 10 positions matching TRBD2. Germline V gives CDR1 SGDLS, CDR2 YYNGEE. The CDR3 is 20 residues long. Trimming cost V 0 bases and J 0 bases; bases outside gene matches: 12. The CDR3 loop reads CASSVVPSGGIKSSYNEQFF. For the CDR3, the DNA is TGTGCCAGCAGCGTAGTCCCTAGCGGGGGAATCAAGAGCTCCTACAATGAGCAGTTCTTC.

The chain uses TRBV4-1 and TRBJ1-2; a weak D match, TRBD1 (6 bases). With 6 bases removed from V and 2 bases from J, the gap between germline ends came to 19 bases. Germline loops: CDR1 MGHRA, CDR2 YSYEKL. The CDR3 spans 16 residues. CDR3 amino acids: CASSLGQGFLNYGYTF. For the CDR3, the DNA is TGCGCCAGCAGTCTCGGTCAGGGGTTCCTGAACTATGGCTACACCTTC.

This rearrangement joins TRBV28 to TRBJ2-2; D might be TRBD1 (6 bases). The CDR3 extends over 14 amino acids. Germline loops: CDR1 MDHEN, CDR2 SYDVKM. V was clipped by 8 bases and J by 4 bases, with 14 bases between them. CDR3 residues: CASLYPGVTGELFF. The DNA of the CDR3 is TGTGCCAGCCTATATCCAGGGGTCACCGGGGAGCTGTTTTTT.

This sequence joins TRBV10-1 and TRBJ2-7; 11 bases are shared with TRBD2. V trimming: 4 bases; J trimming: 2 bases; junction bases outside the gene matches: 10. The CDR3 runs 17 residues. Per germline, CDR1 WNHNN and CDR2 SYGVQD (reference sequence). DNA for the CDR3: TGCGCCAGCAGTGCACTACGACTAGCGGGACAACCCTACGAGCAGTACTTC. Translation gives CASSALRLAGQPYEQYF.

The chain combines TRBV7-9 with TRBJ2-1; perhaps TRBD2 as D (5 bases). Germline CDR1 reads SEHNR; CDR2 reads FQNEAQ (reference sequence). This CDR3 has 12 amino acids. V lost 1 base and J 9 bases, leaving 7 bases between the germline ends. CDR3 in amino acids: CASSLVAGEQFF. CDR3 nucleotide sequence: TGTGCCAGCAGCTTAGTGGCGGGTGAGCAGTTCTTC. Full variable domain (remainder filled in from reference TRBV7-9 and TRBJ2-1): DTGVSQNPRHKITKRGQNVTFRCDPISEHNRLYWYRQTLGQGPEFLTYFQNEAQLEKSRLLSDRFSAERPKGSFSTLEIQRTEQGDSAMYLCASSLVAGEQFFGPGTRLTVL.